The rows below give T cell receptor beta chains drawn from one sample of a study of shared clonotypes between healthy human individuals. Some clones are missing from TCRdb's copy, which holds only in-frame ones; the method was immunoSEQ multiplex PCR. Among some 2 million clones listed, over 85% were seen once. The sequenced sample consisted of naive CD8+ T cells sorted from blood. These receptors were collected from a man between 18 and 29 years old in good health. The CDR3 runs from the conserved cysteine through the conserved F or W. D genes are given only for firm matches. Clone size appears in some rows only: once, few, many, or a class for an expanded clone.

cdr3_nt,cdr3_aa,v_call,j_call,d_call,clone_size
TGTGCCAGCAGCCAAGAAAGACATCGTGAGCAGTACTTC,CASSQERHREQYF,TRBV14,TRBJ2-7,NA,NA
TGTGCCAGCAGCTCCCAAGGACTAGCGGGGTTCCAATACAATGAGCAGTTCTTC,CASSSQGLAGFQYNEQFF,TRBV7-9,TRBJ2-1,TRBD2,NA
TGTGCCAGCAGCTTGACAGGGGCCCAAGAGACCCAGTACTTC,CASSLTGAQETQYF,TRBV7-9,TRBJ2-5,TRBD1,NA
TGCGCCAGCAGTGAGTTCCGTGGGGAGGGTTACGAGCAGTACTTC,CASSEFRGEGYEQYF,TRBV10-1,TRBJ2-7,TRBD2,once
TGTGCCAGTAGTACCGGGACTATGACCTACGAGCAGTACTTC,CASSTGTMTYEQYF,TRBV19,TRBJ2-7,TRBD2,NA
TGTGCCAGCAGCCCGACACTGGGAAACACTGAAGCTTTCTTT,CASSPTLGNTEAFF,TRBV28,TRBJ1-1,NA,NA
TGTGCCACCTATCTCGGCGGGAGCTCCTACGAGCAGTACTTC,CATYLGGSSYEQYF,TRBV6-1,TRBJ2-7,TRBD2,NA
TGCGCCAGCAGCTTCGGGGTTGGCTACACCTTC,CASSFGVGYTF,TRBV5-1,TRBJ1-2,NA,NA
TGTGCCAGCATTCCACAGGGGGCGCCGGGTGAAGCTTTCTTT,CASIPQGAPGEAFF,TRBV6-6,TRBJ1-1,TRBD1,once
TGCACCAGCAGCCAGTGGGGGACCGAAGCTTTCTTT,CTSSQWGTEAFF,TRBV1,TRBJ1-1,NA,NA
TGTGCCAGCAGTCTACCTAGCTACAATGAGCAGTTCTTC,CASSLPSYNEQFF,TRBV27,TRBJ2-1,NA,NA
TGTGCCAGCTCACCACCGGGGGGGACTAACACCGGGGAGCTGTTTTTT,CASSPPGGTNTGELFF,TRBV18,TRBJ2-2,TRBD2,NA
TGTGCCAGCAGCGTTGACCCCTACAATGAGCAGTTCTTC,CASSVDPYNEQFF,TRBV11-2,TRBJ2-1,NA,NA
TGCGCCAGCAGCTTCGGCAGGGAAGCCGAAAAACTGTTTTTT,CASSFGREAEKLFF,TRBV5-1,TRBJ1-4,NA,NA
TGTGCCAGCAGCGTAGACAGGGGGTGGTATGGCTACACCTTC,CASSVDRGWYGYTF,TRBV11-2,TRBJ1-2,TRBD1,NA
TGTGCCTGGAGTCCCGGACAGGGCGATCAGCCCCAGCATTTT,CAWSPGQGDQPQHF,TRBV30,TRBJ1-5,TRBD1,NA
TGTGCCAGCAGCTTAGAATCGGCCACCTACGAGCAGTACTTC,CASSLESATYEQYF,TRBV11-2,TRBJ2-7,NA,NA
TGTGCCAGCAGTGAAGGTGATGGGATCTGGGACACTGAAGCTTTCTTT,CASSEGDGIWDTEAFF,TRBV25-1,TRBJ1-1,NA,NA
TGTGCCAGCGTGGGGACCTTAGAAGCTTTCTTT,CASVGTLEAFF,TRBV2,TRBJ1-1,NA,few
TGCGCCAGCAGCCAAGAGGGCGGATCTTGGCTCTACGAGCAGTACTTC,CASSQEGGSWLYEQYF,TRBV4-3,TRBJ2-7,NA,NA
TGCGCCAGCAGCCAAGATGGGGCAGGGGCCTATGGCTACACCTTC,CASSQDGAGAYGYTF,TRBV4-1,TRBJ1-2,NA,NA
TGTGCCAGCAGCTCGCAGCCACAGTTACCCTCCTACGAGCAGTACTTC,CASSSQPQLPSYEQYF,TRBV7-9,TRBJ2-7,NA,NA
TGTGCCAGCAGCCCTACCTTACAGGGTCGCACCGGGGAGCTGTTTTTT,CASSPTLQGRTGELFF,TRBV14,TRBJ2-2,NA,NA
TGTGCCAGCAGTAGGGCAGGGGAAGTTTCCGAGCAGTACTTC,CASSRAGEVSEQYF,TRBV27,TRBJ2-7,NA,NA
TGTGCCAGCAGCGTAGAAGGCGAGGGGGAACTGTTTTTT,CASSVEGEGELFF,TRBV9,TRBJ1-4,NA,NA
TGTGCCACCTCAAGGGGGCCCCAGGGGGGGAATCAGCCCCAGCATTTT,CATSRGPQGGNQPQHF,TRBV2,TRBJ1-5,TRBD1,once
TGTGCCAGCAGCTTGGCCGCCGGGACAGGGGGCTATGGCTACACCTTC,CASSLAAGTGGYGYTF,TRBV5-5,TRBJ1-2,TRBD1,NA
TGCGCCAGCAGCCAGCCCGGGACAGGGGCCTATGGCTACACCTTC,CASSQPGTGAYGYTF,TRBV4-3,TRBJ1-2,TRBD1,NA
TGTGCCAGTAGTATGACAGTGAACACTGAAGCTTTCTTT,CASSMTVNTEAFF,TRBV19,TRBJ1-1,NA,few
TGCGCCAGCAGTGAGTCAAGCGGTCCTAGCACAGATACGCAGTATTTT,CASSESSGPSTDTQYF,TRBV10-2,TRBJ2-3,NA,NA
TGTGCCAGCAGCCATTCGAAGTCCCTTTCCTCCTACGAGCAGTACTTC,CASSHSKSLSSYEQYF,TRBV7-9,TRBJ2-7,NA,NA
TGCGCCAGCAGCCAAGGGGGTAGCGGGAGAGCCCTATACAATGAGCAGTTCTTC,CASSQGGSGRALYNEQFF,TRBV4-1,TRBJ2-1,TRBD2,NA
TGTGCCACCAGCAAAAACCCGGACAGGGCGAACACTGAAGCTTTCTTT,CATSKNPDRANTEAFF,TRBV15,TRBJ1-1,TRBD1,NA
TGTGCCAGCAGCTCCGGGACGAACTATGGCTACACCTTC,CASSSGTNYGYTF,TRBV13,TRBJ1-2,NA,NA
TGTGCCAGCGCGGTCCAGGGGCCATACGAGCAGTACTTC,CASAVQGPYEQYF,TRBV27,TRBJ2-7,NA,NA
TGTGCCAGCAGCCGACAGGGACTAGGGACTGAAGCTTTCTTT,CASSRQGLGTEAFF,TRBV28,TRBJ1-1,TRBD1,NA
TGTGCCAGCAGCTCCCGGGAGTTCTCCTACAATGAGCAGTTCTTC,CASSSREFSYNEQFF,TRBV7-2,TRBJ2-1,NA,NA
TGTGCCAGTAGTATAGCTGGCAGCCAAACCACAGATACGCAGTATTTT,CASSIAGSQTTDTQYF,TRBV19,TRBJ2-3,NA,NA
TGTGCCTGGAGTCATACAGCGGCCCCGTACAATGAGCAGTTCTTC,CAWSHTAAPYNEQFF,TRBV30,TRBJ2-1,NA,NA
TGTGCCAGCAGTTTTACGGGTTTGGGAAAGGCTGAAGCTTTCTTT,CASSFTGLGKAEAFF,TRBV28,TRBJ1-1,NA,NA
TGTGCCTGGAGCGGGACTAGCGGGAGGGGACCCTACGAGCAGTACTTC,CAWSGTSGRGPYEQYF,TRBV30,TRBJ2-7,TRBD2,NA
TGTGCCAGCAGTTTTGAGAGCCCGGGTCTCACCTCCTACGAGCAGTACTTC,CASSFESPGLTSYEQYF,TRBV27,TRBJ2-7,NA,once
TGTGCCAGCAGTGGGGTGGTTGGCTATTGGGGAATGAACACTGAAGCTTTCTTT,CASSGVVGYWGMNTEAFF,TRBV6-1,TRBJ1-1,NA,NA
TGTGCCAGCAGCTCTTCGTCTAGCGGTCCAGCCTACGAGCAGTACTTC,CASSSSSSGPAYEQYF,TRBV11-3,TRBJ2-7,TRBD2,NA
TGTGCCAGCAGCTTTAGCGGGACCGGGGAGCAGTACTTC,CASSFSGTGEQYF,TRBV7-9,TRBJ2-7,TRBD2,once
TGTGCCAGCAGCTTGTTTCGGGGGCAGAACACTGAAGCTTTCTTT,CASSLFRGQNTEAFF,TRBV5-4,TRBJ1-1,NA,NA
TGTGCCAGCAGTTCGCACTTCACGAACACTGAAGCTTTCTTT,CASSSHFTNTEAFF,TRBV27,TRBJ1-1,NA,NA
TGTGCCAGCAGTGAAGCGCAGAGGGGATTGTACAATGAGCAGTTCTTC,CASSEAQRGLYNEQFF,TRBV6-1,TRBJ2-1,NA,NA
TGTGCCAGCCTTCCAGGGGGACGGAATGAAAAACTGTTTTTT,CASLPGGRNEKLFF,TRBV7-9,TRBJ1-4,TRBD1,NA
TGTGCCAGCTCACCACGCGGGGAATACACAGATACGCAGTATTTT,CASSPRGEYTDTQYF,TRBV18,TRBJ2-3,NA,NA
TGTGCCAGCAGCGTAGGAGGGGTCAGCACTGGGGCCAACGTCCTGACTTTC,CASSVGGVSTGANVLTF,TRBV9,TRBJ2-6,NA,NA
TGTGCCAGCAGTATTGAAGCGGGGGGATTCACAGATACGCAGTATTTT,CASSIEAGGFTDTQYF,TRBV6-6,TRBJ2-3,TRBD2,NA
TGTGCCAGCAGCATCACAGGGTTGAACACTGAAGCTTTCTTT,CASSITGLNTEAFF,TRBV6-1,TRBJ1-1,NA,NA
TGTGCCAGCAGCCCCCAGGGGAATGGTCAGCCCCAGCATTTT,CASSPQGNGQPQHF,TRBV9,TRBJ1-5,NA,NA